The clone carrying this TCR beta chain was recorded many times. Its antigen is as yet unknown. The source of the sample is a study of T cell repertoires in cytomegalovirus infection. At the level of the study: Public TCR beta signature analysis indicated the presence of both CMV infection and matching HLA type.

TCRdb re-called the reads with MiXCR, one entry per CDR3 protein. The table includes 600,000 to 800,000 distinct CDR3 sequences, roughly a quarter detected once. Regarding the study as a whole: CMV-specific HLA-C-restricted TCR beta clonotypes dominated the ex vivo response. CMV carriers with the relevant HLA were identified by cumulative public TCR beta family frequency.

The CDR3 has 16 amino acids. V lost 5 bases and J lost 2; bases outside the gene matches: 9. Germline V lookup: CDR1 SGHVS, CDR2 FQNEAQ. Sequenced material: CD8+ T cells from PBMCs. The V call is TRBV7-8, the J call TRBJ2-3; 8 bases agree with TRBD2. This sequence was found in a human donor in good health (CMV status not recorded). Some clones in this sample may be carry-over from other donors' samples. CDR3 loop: CASSARLATITDTQYF. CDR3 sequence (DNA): TGTGCCAGCAGCGCCCGACTAGCGACAATCACAGATACGCAGTATTTT.